The next 24 T cell receptor beta chains were all read from a single sample in a study of human T cells and chemical hapten exposure. Total RNA was isolated from whole blood that had not been fractionated. One entry per CDR3 protein results from TCRdb running MiXCR on the 5' RACE reads. Here the sample spans approximately 150,000 distinct CDR3 sequences, around 4.1% being singletons. These receptors all come from a female donor in good health.

The chain joins TRBV7-2 to TRBJ2-5; 7 nucleotides agree with TRBD2. V shed 5 bases and J 1 base; nucleotides not matched to a gene: 7. The CDR3 spans 15 residues. Germline CDR1 and CDR2: SGHTA and FQGNSA. The CDR3 sequence: CASSPGREGQETQYF. The CDR3 DNA reads TGTGCCAGCAGCCCGGGCAGGGAGGGCCAAGAGACCCAGTACTTC. Full variable domain (remainder filled in from reference TRBV7-2 and TRBJ2-5): GAGVSQSPSNKVTEKGKDVELRCDPISGHTALYWYRQSLGQGLEFLIYFQGNSAPDKSGLPSDRFSAERTGGSVSTLTIQRTQQEDSAVYLCASSPGREGQETQYFGPGTRLLVL.

At least ten counts were recorded for this clonotype. The DNA of the CDR3 is TGTGCCAGTAGCCTGAATCAGGGGTGGGGACAGCCCCAGCATTTT. Its protein is CASSLNQGWGQPQHF. The V call is TRBV19, the J call TRBJ1-5; perhaps TRBD1 as D (6 bases). The V gene lost 6 bases and the J gene lost 7 bases, with 19 bases spanning the gap. The germline CDR1 and CDR2 sequences are LNHDA and SQIVND (reference sequence). This CDR3 contains 15 residues.

This clonotype has at least ten counts. V gene TRBV2 combines with J gene TRBJ2-2; TRBD1 might be the D (7 bases). Trimming took 4 bases from V and 5 from J, leaving 23 bases between them. CDR1 and CDR2 from the germline V gene are SNHLY and FYNNEI. CDR3 size: 18 residues. CDR3 amino acids: CASSGLEGAKGVTGELFF. The CDR3 nucleotides are TGTGCCAGCAGTGGTCTGGAGGGGGCTAAAGGGGTAACCGGGGAGCTGTTTTTT.

This clonotype has just a few counts. The J gene is TRBJ2-5, the V gene TRBV6-2 or TRBV6-3, with 8 bases fitting TRBD2. Germline assignment: CDR1 MNHEY and CDR2 SVGEGT. V was clipped by 6 bases and J by 9 bases; unmatched bases: 9. The CDR3 covers 13 residues. The CDR3 nucleotides are TGTGCCAGCAGCCCGCCGGGACTAGTCGCCCAGTACTTC. Protein: CASSPPGLVAQYF.

This chain uses TRBV7-9 with TRBJ2-3, with unresolved D. This CDR3 is 17 amino acids long. CDR1 is SEHNR and CDR2 is FQNEAQ in the germline V gene (reference sequence). V shed 3 bases and J shed 1 base, with 17 bases lying between them. CDR3 loop: CASSLGIGIKGTDTQYF. CDR3 DNA: TGTGCCAGCAGCTTGGGGATAGGGATCAAGGGCACAGATACGCAGTATTTT.

This clonotype was seen at least ten times. V gene TRBV10-3 combines with J gene TRBJ1-2, with 9 positions matching TRBD1. The germline gives CDR1 ENHRY, CDR2 SYGVKD. With 9 bases clipped from V and 5 bases from J, the junction kept 7 bases outside the gene matches. CDR3 size: 13 residues. The CDR3: CAMAGTGRYGYTF. CDR3 nucleotide sequence: TGTGCCATGGCGGGGACAGGGAGGTATGGCTACACCTTC.

This clonotype was recorded many times. This chain links TRBV19 with TRBJ1-6; TRBD1 matches 9 bases. J lost 8 bases, V lost 6 bases, and 8 bases had no gene match. The CDR3 length is 15 residues. The germline CDR1 and CDR2 sequences are LNHDA and SQIVND (reference sequence). The CDR3 here is CASRSDRGLYSPLHF. DNA for the CDR3: TGTGCCAGTAGGAGTGACAGGGGGTTATATTCACCCCTCCACTTT.

This clonotype was recorded at least ten times. The chain links TRBV29-1 to TRBJ2-1, with D perhaps matching TRBD2 (5 bases). Deletions cut 6 bases from V and 7 bases from J, with 13 bases between. The CDR3 runs to 12 residues. Germline CDR1 SQVTM, CDR2 ANQGSEA. The CDR3 spells CSVRTPGNEQFF. The CDR3 region has the DNA TGCAGCGTCCGAACACCGGGGAATGAGCAGTTCTTC.

This clonotype was detected only a few times. CDR3 bases: TGTGCCAGCAGTTTTACTGAGGAAAAACTGTTTTTT. Translation: CASSFTEEKLFF. V is TRBV12-3 or TRBV12-4 and J is TRBJ1-4, with unresolved D. Trimming pared 3 bases from V and 8 bases from J, leaving 7 bases between. This CDR3 has 12 amino acids.

This clonotype appeared many times. The V and J genes are TRBV29-1 and TRBJ2-5; D is undetermined. The germline V gene has CDR1 SQVTM and CDR2 ANQGSEA. The length of the CDR3 is 13 residues. V dropped 3 bases and J dropped 3 bases, with 11 bases sitting between them. The chain's CDR3 is CSVDGGVKETQYF. For the CDR3, the DNA is TGCAGCGTTGATGGTGGGGTGAAAGAGACCCAGTACTTC.

This clonotype was recorded at least ten times. The chain recombines TRBV6-2 or TRBV6-3 with TRBJ1-1; perhaps TRBD1 as D (5 bases). The CDR3 sequence is 15 residues long. The V end was cut by 5 bases, the J end by 4 bases, with 17 bases between. Germline V lookup: CDR1 MNHEY, CDR2 SVGEGT. This chain's CDR3 is CASSHGGIRGTEAFF. CDR3 sequence (DNA): TGTGCCAGCAGTCACGGGGGGATAAGGGGCACTGAAGCTTTCTTT.

This clonotype was recorded many times. The chain is built from TRBV18 and TRBJ1-2; TRBD1 is a possible D gene (5 bases). The CDR3 runs 14 residues. V lost 1 base, J lost 5 bases, and 11 bases lay in between. Germline V gene lookup returns CDR1 KGHSH and CDR2 LQKENI. The CDR3 bases are TGTGCCAGCTCACCACAGGGGACTGAGTATGGCTACACCTTC. This codes for CASSPQGTEYGYTF.

As to this clonotype: Possible read error: a much larger clone is one base away. The V gene is TRBV7-3, the J gene TRBJ2-1; 12 nucleotides agree with TRBD2. Germline CDR1 and CDR2: SGHTA and FQGTGA. The CDR3 is 16 residues long. The CDR3 spells CDSSLVASGGVNEQFF. CDR3 DNA: TGTGACAGCAGCTTGGTCGCTAGCGGGGGGGTAAATGAGCAGTTCTTC.

This clonotype was counted at least ten times. The chain has TRBV18 and TRBJ1-4; D is uncertain. V was pared by 3 bases and J by 6 bases, with 17 bases between. The CDR3 covers 16 residues. Per germline, CDR1 KGHSH and CDR2 LQKENI. The CDR3 sequence is CASSPPRRSGDEKLFF. The CDR3, as DNA: TGTGCCAGCTCACCCCCTCGGAGGTCCGGGGATGAAAAACTGTTTTTT.

The sample holds many counts of this clonotype. The rearrangement links TRBV3-1 to TRBJ1-1; no clear D. Trimming removed 1 base at V and 5 bases at J, with 11 bases between. CDR1 LGHDT and CDR2 YNNKEL come from the germline V gene (reference sequence). The CDR3 loop spans 14 amino acids. The CDR3 here is CASSQVLRVTEAFF. The CDR3 nucleotides read TGTGCCAGCAGCCAAGTACTTCGGGTAACTGAAGCTTTCTTT. The variable domain in full, with the rest retrieved from reference TRBV3-1 and TRBJ1-1, is DTAVSQTPKYLVTQMGNDKSIKCEQNLGHDTMYWYKQDSKKFLKIMFSYNNKELIINETVPNRFSPKSPDKAHLNLHINSLELGDSAVYFCASSQVLRVTEAFFGQGTRLTVV.

This clonotype was picked up many times. The chain uses TRBV6-5 and TRBJ1-1; D may be TRBD1 (5 bases). V shed 0 bases and J shed 7 bases, with 9 bases lying between them. CDR3 length: 13 amino acids. CDR1 MNHEY and CDR2 SVGAGI come from the germline V gene. The CDR3 bases are TGTGCCAGCAGTTACTCCGGGGGGGGTGAAGCTTTCTTT. This translates into CASSYSGGGEAFF.

This clonotype came up many times. CDR3 in DNA: TGTGCCAGCAGTTACAAACGGGGCTCTGGAAACACCATATATTTT. As protein: CASSYKRGSGNTIYF. V and J are TRBV6-5 and TRBJ1-3; the D is unclear. Per germline, CDR1 MNHEY and CDR2 SVGAGI. The CDR3 sequence is 15 residues long. V shed 2 bases and J shed 0 bases, with 8 bases lying between them.

The chain employs TRBV6-5 and TRBJ2-7; tentative D call: TRBD2 (6 bases). V was trimmed by 7 bases and J by 2 bases, leaving 12 bases between them. This CDR3 spans 13 amino acids. Germline CDR1 is MNHEY and CDR2 is SVGAGI. CDR3 DNA: TGTGCCAGCACCCTCGGGGGTACCTACGAGCAGTACTTC. This sequence encodes CASTLGGTYEQYF.

This clonotype was recorded a few times. This sequence joins TRBV9 and TRBJ2-1; no firm D call. The CDR3 is 14 amino acids. Germline values: CDR1 SGDLS, CDR2 YYNGEE. The ends were cut back, 5 bases at V and 0 bases at J, with 9 bases in the middle. The chain's CDR3 is CASRMLSSYNEQFF. CDR3 coding DNA: TGTGCCAGCAGAATGTTAAGCTCCTACAATGAGCAGTTCTTC.

This clonotype was seen repeatedly, ten times or more. The chain recombines TRBV29-1 with TRBJ2-2, with D tentatively TRBD1 or TRBD2 (5 bases each). V was pared by 2 bases and J by 2 bases, with 12 bases between. CDR3 length: 15 amino acids. Germline loops: CDR1 SQVTM, CDR2 ANQGSEA. This CDR3 is CSVESGTVNTGELFF. The CDR3 DNA reads as TGCAGCGTTGAATCTGGGACGGTAAACACCGGGGAGCTGTTTTTT.

This clonotype has at least ten counts. The chain joins TRBV9 to TRBJ1-5; maybe TRBD1 (6 bases). This CDR3 contains 17 residues. Germline CDR1 is SGDLS and CDR2 is YYNGEE. The germline V and J ends were trimmed by 0 bases and 9 bases, with 22 bases remaining between them. For the CDR3, the DNA is TGTGCCAGCAGCGTAGAGGGAGGGGGGGGGCCCCATCCGCCCCAGCATTTT. Its protein product is CASSVEGGGGPHPPQHF. The full variable domain, rest sourced from reference TRBV9 and TRBJ1-5, is DSGVTQTPKHLITATGQRVTLRCSPRSGDLSVYWYQQSLDQGLQFLIQYYNGEERAKGNILERFSAQQFPDLHSELNLSSLELGDSALYFCASSVEGGGGPHPPQHFGDGTRLSIL.

As to this clonotype: A much more abundant neighbour one base away suggests this may be a read error. The chain links TRBV12-3 or TRBV12-4 to TRBJ1-3, with D perhaps matching TRBD1 (6 bases). The CDR3 extends over 15 amino acids. The CDR3 loop reads CASSSQTGGGTTIYF. In DNA, the CDR3 is TGTGCCAGCAGCTCCCAGACTGGGGGCGGAACCACCATATATTTT.

This clonotype occurred many times. V and J are TRBV27 and TRBJ1-1; D is unclear. The CDR3 consists of 15 residues. CDR1 MNHEY and CDR2 SMNVEV come from the germline V gene (reference sequence). V lost 0 bases, J lost 0 bases, and 8 bases lay in between. The CDR3 loop reads CASSLSNRMNTEAFF. Here the CDR3 DNA reads TGTGCCAGCAGTTTATCAAATCGCATGAACACTGAAGCTTTCTTT.

This clonotype has ten or more counts. The genes are TRBV14 and TRBJ2-1; tentatively, D is TRBD1 or TRBD2 (5 bases each). Trimming shortened V by 4 bases and J by 10 bases, and 20 bases separated the two germline ends. Per germline, CDR1 SGHDN and CDR2 FVKESK. The CDR3 has 15 amino acids. In DNA, the CDR3 is TGTGCCAGCAGCCTCCAATACCCCGGGACCCAGGAGCAGTTCTTC. Translating it yields CASSLQYPGTQEQFF.